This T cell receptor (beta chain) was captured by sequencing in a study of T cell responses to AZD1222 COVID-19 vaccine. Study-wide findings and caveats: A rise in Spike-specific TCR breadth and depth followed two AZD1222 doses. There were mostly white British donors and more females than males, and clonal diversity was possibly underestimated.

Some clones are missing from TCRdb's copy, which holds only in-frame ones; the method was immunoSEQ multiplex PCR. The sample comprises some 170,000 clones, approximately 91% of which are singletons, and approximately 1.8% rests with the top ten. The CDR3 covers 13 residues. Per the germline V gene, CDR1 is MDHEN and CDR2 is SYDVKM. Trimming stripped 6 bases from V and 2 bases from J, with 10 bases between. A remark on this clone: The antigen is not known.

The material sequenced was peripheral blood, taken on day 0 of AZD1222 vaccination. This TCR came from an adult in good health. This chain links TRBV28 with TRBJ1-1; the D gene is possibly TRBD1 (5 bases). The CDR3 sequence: CASRGGTNTEAFF. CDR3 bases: TGTGCCAGCAGAGGAGGGACTAACACTGAAGCTTTCTTT.